The clone carrying this TCR beta chain has just a few counts. Its antigen is currently unknown. Germline V gene lookup returns CDR1 LGHNA and CDR2 YNFKEQ. The CDR3 spans 15 residues. The V end lost 0 bases, the J end lost 9 bases, and 12 bases lay between the germline ends. This sample is part of a study of OX40 agonist ivuxolimab in advanced cancers. Overall study: Treatment received earlier with anti-PD-1, anti-PD-L1 or anti-CTLA-4 agents was allowed, and more than 35% had some.

The study's findings and limits: Nonresponders included some who also had low normalized T-cell clonal expansion. Researchers report that CD8+ T cells had, on average, more expanded clones than CD4+. Antigen targets of the expanded peripheral T cells went undetermined.

Assay used: immunoSEQ multiplex PCR; TCRdb lists only in-frame clones, some missing. The sample lists around 60,000 clones, approximately 85% occurring once. Sequencing was performed on CD4+ or CD8+ T cells sorted from blood, taken in a trial of the OX40 agonist ivuxolimab. This chain joins TRBV4-2 and TRBJ1-6; D remains unclear. This sequence was found in an adult with an advanced solid tumor such as melanoma, head and neck, liver or kidney cancer. CDR3 coding DNA: TGTGCCAGCAGCCAAGATGCGGGAATGGGTTCACCCCTCCACTTT. It specifies CASSQDAGMGSPLHF.